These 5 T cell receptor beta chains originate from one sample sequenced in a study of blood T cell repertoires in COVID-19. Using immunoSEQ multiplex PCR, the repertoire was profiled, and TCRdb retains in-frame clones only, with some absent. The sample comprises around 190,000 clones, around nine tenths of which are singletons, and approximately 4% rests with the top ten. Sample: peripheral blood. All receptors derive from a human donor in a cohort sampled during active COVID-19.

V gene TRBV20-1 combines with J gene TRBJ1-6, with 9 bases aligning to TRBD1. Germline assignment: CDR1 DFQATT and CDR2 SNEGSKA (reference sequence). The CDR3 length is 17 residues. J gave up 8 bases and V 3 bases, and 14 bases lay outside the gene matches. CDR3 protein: CSASRYSGQGVDSPLHF. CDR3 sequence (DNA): TGCAGTGCTAGTCGTTACTCGGGACAGGGTGTGGATTCACCCCTCCACTTT.

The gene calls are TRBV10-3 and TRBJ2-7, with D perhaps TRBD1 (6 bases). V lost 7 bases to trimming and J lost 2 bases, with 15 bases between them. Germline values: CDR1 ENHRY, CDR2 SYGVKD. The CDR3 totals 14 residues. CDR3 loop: CAINGETGTYEQYF. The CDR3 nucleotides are TGTGCCATCAACGGGGAAACAGGGACCTACGAGCAGTACTTC.

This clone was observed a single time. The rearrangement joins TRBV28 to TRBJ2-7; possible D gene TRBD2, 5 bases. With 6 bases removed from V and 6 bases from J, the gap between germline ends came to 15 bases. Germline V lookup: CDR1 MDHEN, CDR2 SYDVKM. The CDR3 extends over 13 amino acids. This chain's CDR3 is CASSKGDVSEQYF. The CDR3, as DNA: TGTGCCAGCAGCAAGGGAGACGTGTCCGAGCAGTACTTC.

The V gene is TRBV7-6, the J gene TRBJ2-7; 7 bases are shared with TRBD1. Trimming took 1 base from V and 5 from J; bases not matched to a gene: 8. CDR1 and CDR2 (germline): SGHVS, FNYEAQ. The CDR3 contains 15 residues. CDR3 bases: TGTGCCAGCAGCTTAGACAGGGGATCGATGGACGAGCAGTACTTC. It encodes CASSLDRGSMDEQYF.

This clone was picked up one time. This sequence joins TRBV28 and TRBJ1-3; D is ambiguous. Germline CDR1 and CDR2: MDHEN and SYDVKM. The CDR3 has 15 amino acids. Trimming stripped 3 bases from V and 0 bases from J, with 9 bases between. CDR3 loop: CASSFPRGSGNTIYF. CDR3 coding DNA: TGTGCCAGCAGTTTCCCTAGAGGCTCTGGAAACACCATATATTTT. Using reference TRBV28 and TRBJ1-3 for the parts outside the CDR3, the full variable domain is DVKVTQSSRYLVKRTGEKVFLECVQDMDHENMFWYRQDPGLGLRLIYFSYDVKMKEKGDIPEGYSVSREKKERFSLILESASTNQTSMYLCASSFPRGSGNTIYFGEGSWLTVV.